This T cell receptor beta chain was profiled in a study of post-analysis software for immune sequencing data. Unique molecular identifiers were carried by the TCR beta cDNA libraries. MiXCR, run by TCRdb on the PCR reads, gives a single entry per CDR3 protein. The sample consists of roughly 650,000 distinct CDR3 sequences, 59% of them appearing once. The CDR3 is 14 amino acids. The trim removed 3 bases at V and 4 bases at J, leaving 3 bases unmatched. Germline V CDR1 and CDR2: LNHDA, SQIVND (reference sequence). As regards this clonotype: Its antigen is currently unknown.

Study results and caveats: Controls showed significantly higher normalized Chao1 diversity than did multiple sclerosis patients. The five TRBV segments detected at higher frequency in patients than in controls included TRBV5-6, TRBV5-1 and TRBV20-1.

Sequences were obtained from blood. This TCR came from a girl aged 2-15 years with multiple sclerosis. V gene TRBV19 combines with J gene TRBJ1-2, with 9 bases identical to TRBD1. In DNA, the CDR3 is TGTGCCAGTAGTATCCAGACAGGGGGCTATGGCTACACCTTC. This translates into CASSIQTGGYGYTF.